Each of the 8 T cell receptor beta chains below was sequenced from the same sample in a study of tumor-infiltrating lymphocytes in localized non-small cell lung cancer. TCRdb's table, derived via immunoSEQ multiplex PCR, lists solely in-frame clones and lacks some. The sample yields roughly 16,000 clones, approximately 80% seen once. The sample was lung tumor tissue. These receptors all stem from a human donor with non-small cell lung cancer.

This clone turned up a few times. This chain uses TRBV28 with TRBJ1-5; 9 bases are a match to TRBD1. Germline CDR1 and CDR2: MDHEN and SYDVKM. V shed 5 bases, J shed 4 bases, and the junction held 12 bases outside the gene matches. This CDR3 comprises 17 residues. The CDR3 coding sequence is TGTGCCAGCAGTCTTCGGACAGGGGTCCTCATTAATCAGCCCCAGCATTTT. This encodes CASSLRTGVLINQPQHF.

V usage is TRBV5-1 and J usage is TRBJ1-2; TRBD1 might be the D (6 bases). Trimming shortened V by 4 bases and J by 2 bases, and 15 bases separated the two germline ends. Germline CDR1 and CDR2: SGHRS and YFSETQ. CDR3 size: 15 residues. The CDR3 reads CASSPDDRRNYGYTF. The CDR3 coding sequence is TGCGCCAGCAGCCCGGACGACAGGCGCAACTATGGCTACACCTTC.

The CDR3 sequence: CASSKLPGGNQPQHF. As DNA, the CDR3 is TGTGCCAGCAGTAAGCTACCCGGGGGCAATCAGCCCCAGCATTTT. The chain joins TRBV6-5 to TRBJ1-5; D remains ambiguous. Germline-derived CDR1 and CDR2 are MNHEY and SVGAGI. CDR3 length equals 15 residues. Trimming left V 5 bases short and J 2 bases short, with 13 bases between.

This chain links TRBV5-6 with TRBJ2-2; D is unresolved. CDR3 size: 14 residues. The germline gives CDR1 SGHDT, CDR2 YYEEEE. The V and J ends lost 4 bases and 1 base respectively, with 8 bases between them. The CDR3 loop is CASSDAENTGELFF. The CDR3 nucleotides read TGTGCCAGCAGCGACGCAGAGAACACCGGGGAGCTGTTTTTT. The full variable domain, with the rest looked up from reference TRBV5-6 and TRBJ2-2, is DAGVTQSPTHLIKTRGQQVTLRCSPKSGHDTVSWYQQALGQGPQFIFQYYEEEERQRGNFPDRFSGHQFPNYSSELNVNALLLGDSALYLCASSDAENTGELFFGEGSRLTVL.

CDR3 residues: CASSLLKTGNEQYF. CDR3 nucleotide sequence: TGTGCCAGCAGCCTCCTTAAGACGGGTAACGAGCAGTACTTC. The rearrangement joins TRBV7-8 to TRBJ2-7; no definite D call. There are 14 residues in the CDR3. Trimming stripped 5 bases from V and 5 bases from J, with 16 bases between. Germline CDR1 is SGHVS and CDR2 is FQNEAQ.

This clone showed up just a few times. Other DNA sequences within the sample encode an identical CDR3. The chain has TRBV4-3 and TRBJ2-3, with TRBD2 matching 11 bases. The CDR3 length is 16 residues. The germline CDR1 and CDR2 sequences are LGHNA and YSLEER. The trim removed 0 bases at V and 4 bases at J, leaving 3 bases unmatched. The CDR3 region has the DNA TGCGCCAGCAGCCAAGATCTAGCGGGGGGCCCAGATACGCAGTATTTT. Translating gives CASSQDLAGGPDTQYF.

The chain employs TRBV7-2 and TRBJ1-6; a possible D gene is TRBD1 (6 bases). V lost 0 bases and J lost 10, with 13 bases in between. CDR3 length: 15 residues. In germline, CDR1 is SGHTA, CDR2 FQGNSA. Written as DNA, the CDR3 is TGTGCCAGCAGCTTAGCGGGGGGGCTTGAGTCACCCCTCCACTTT. Translation gives CASSLAGGLESPLHF.

The chain combines TRBV5-1 with TRBJ2-1; D could derive from TRBD1 or TRBD2 (5 bases each). V shed 4 bases and J shed 1 base, with 9 bases lying between them. This CDR3 has 14 residues. From germline, CDR1 is SGHRS and CDR2 YFSETQ. The DNA for the CDR3 is TGCGCCAGCAGCGGGGACGGTTCCTACAATGAGCAGTTCTTC. As protein: CASSGDGSYNEQFF.